These T cell receptor beta chains were read from a single sample in a study of blood T cell repertoires in COVID-19. Using immunoSEQ multiplex PCR, the repertoire was profiled, and TCRdb retains in-frame clones only, with some absent. Of 280,000 or so clones in the sample, roughly 85% were seen once. Sequenced sample: peripheral blood. Receptor source: a woman aged 50 to 65 who had recovered from COVID-19. The CDR3 runs from the conserved cysteine through the conserved F or W. D genes are given only for firm matches. Clone size, where shown, is once, few, many, or a class for clones that have expanded.

D gene,clone size,J gene,V gene,CDR3 protein,CDR3 DNA
-,once,TRBJ1-4,TRBV18,CASSPPSLANEKLFF,TGTGCCAGCTCACCACCCAGCTTAGCGAATGAAAAACTGTTTTTT
-,-,TRBJ2-5,TRBV30,CAWSANPGETQYF,TGTGCCTGGAGTGCAAACCCGGGGGAGACCCAGTACTTC
TRBD1,-,TRBJ1-2,TRBV19,CASGTGGAYGYTF,TGTGCCAGTGGAACAGGGGGCGCGTACGGCTACACCTTC
-,-,TRBJ2-3,TRBV29-1,CSVDSQGYADTQYF,TGCAGCGTTGATAGTCAGGGGTACGCAGATACGCAGTATTTT
TRBD1,-,TRBJ1-2,TRBV7-9,CASSSGTGPGYTF,TGTGCCAGCAGCTCCGGGACAGGGCCTGGCTACACCTTC
-,-,TRBJ1-1,TRBV28,CASGYSPGGTEAFF,TGTGCCAGCGGATACAGCCCGGGAGGGACTGAAGCTTTCTTT
-,-,TRBJ1-2,TRBV7-8,CASSQDRSYGYTF,TGTGCCAGCAGCCAAGACAGGTCTTATGGCTACACCTTC
-,-,TRBJ2-3,TRBV28,CASSLVQGGDTQYF,TGTGCCAGCAGTTTAGTGCAGGGAGGAGATACGCAGTATTTT
TRBD2,-,TRBJ2-3,TRBV19,CASSPRTSGLNTDTQYF,TGTGCCAGTAGTCCGCGGACTAGCGGACTGAACACAGATACGCAGTATTTT
TRBD1,-,TRBJ1-3,TRBV5-1,CASSFTGDSGNTIYF,TGCGCCAGCAGCTTTACAGGGGACTCTGGAAACACCATATATTTT
-,-,TRBJ1-3,TRBV5-1,CASSPLATTPGNTIYF,TGCGCCAGCAGCCCCCTGGCCACAACGCCTGGAAACACCATATATTTT
TRBD2,-,TRBJ2-3,TRBV2,CASSRTSGRYTDTQYF,TGTGCCAGCAGTAGGACTAGCGGGCGGTACACAGATACGCAGTATTTT
TRBD1,-,TRBJ2-5,TRBV7-9,CASSQDRGGETQYF,TGTGCCAGCAGCCAGGACAGGGGAGGAGAGACCCAGTACTTC
-,-,TRBJ1-2,TRBV5-1,CASSLGGSTNYGYTF,TGCGCCAGCAGCCTGGGAGGATCGACTAACTATGGCTACACCTTC
-,-,TRBJ2-7,TRBV4-1,CASSTQAPYEQYF,TGCGCCAGCAGCACTCAGGCCCCCTACGAGCAGTACTTC
TRBD2,-,TRBJ2-1,TRBV6-2/TRBV6-3,CASSYSTLAGESYNEQFF,TGTGCCAGCAGTTACTCGACTCTGGCGGGAGAATCCTACAATGAGCAGTTCTTC
TRBD1,-,TRBJ1-1,TRBV6-5,CASSFGYGDRAFF,TGTGCCAGCAGTTTCGGGTATGGGGACAGAGCTTTCTTT
TRBD1,-,TRBJ2-7,TRBV7-2,CASSLGQGKTYEQYF,TGTGCCAGCAGCTTAGGACAGGGTAAAACCTACGAGCAGTACTTC
-,-,TRBJ1-5,TRBV19,CASSVRVPNQPQHF,TGTGCCAGTAGTGTCAGGGTCCCTAATCAGCCCCAGCATTTT
TRBD1,-,TRBJ1-2,TRBV9,CASSVTGGTGSPSAYGYTF,TGTGCCAGCAGCGTAACGGGGGGGACAGGGAGCCCGTCGGCGTATGGCTACACCTTC
-,few,TRBJ1-1,TRBV7-9,CASSRVNTEAFF,TGTGCCAGTTCCCGGGTCAACACTGAAGCTTTCTTT
TRBD1,-,TRBJ1-4,TRBV28,CASSLGTGREKLFF,TGTGCCAGCAGCCTCGGGACAGGGCGTGAAAAACTGTTTTTT
-,-,TRBJ1-2,TRBV30,CAWGRQNAIGGYTF,TGTGCCTGGGGTAGACAGAACGCTATAGGCGGCTACACCTTC
-,-,TRBJ2-7,TRBV25-1,CASTGLGEQYF,TGTGCCAGCACGGGATTGGGGGAGCAGTACTTC
-,-,TRBJ2-1,TRBV6-2/TRBV6-3,CASSYRRGAGSTYDNEQFF,TGTGCCAGCAGTTACCGGAGAGGGGCGGGGAGCACTTACGACAATGAGCAGTTCTTC
-,-,TRBJ2-4,TRBV6-5,CASSYSARGAKNIQYF,TGTGCCAGCAGTTACTCGGCCCGGGGAGCCAAAAACATTCAGTACTTC
TRBD2,-,TRBJ2-3,TRBV6-2/TRBV6-3,CASSYSTSGGYTDTQYF,TGTGCCAGCAGTTACTCGACTAGCGGGGGGTACACAGATACGCAGTATTTT
TRBD1,-,TRBJ2-7,TRBV6-2/TRBV6-3,CASSPQGQGSHEQYF,TGTGCCAGCAGTCCCCAGGGACAGGGGAGCCACGAGCAGTACTTC
-,few,TRBJ2-1,TRBV4-3,CASSQEGVALAGSQFF,TGCGCCAGCAGCCAAGAGGGGGTCGCCCTGGCGGGATCGCAGTTCTTC
TRBD1,few,TRBJ1-5,TRBV27,CASGRQGNNQPQHF,TGTGCCAGCGGCCGACAGGGCAATAATCAGCCCCAGCATTTT
-,-,TRBJ2-6,TRBV23-1,CASSQSGQAILSGANVLTF,TGCGCCAGCAGTCAATCGGGGCAGGCCATTCTCTCTGGGGCCAACGTCCTGACTTTC
-,once,TRBJ1-4,TRBV5-6,CASSPGPSGEKLFF,TGTGCCAGCAGCCCGGGCCCCTCGGGGGAAAAACTGTTTTTT
-,-,TRBJ1-1,TRBV2,CASSARQGGTEAFF,TGTGCCAGCAGTGCTAGGCAGGGTGGCACTGAAGCTTTCTTT
-,-,TRBJ1-1,TRBV6-2/TRBV6-3,CASSIRPGVNTEAFF,TGTGCCAGCAGTATCCGTCCAGGGGTGAACACTGAAGCTTTCTTT
-,once,TRBJ1-2,TRBV30,CAWSVLVYGYTF,TGTGCCTGGAGTGTACTGGTCTATGGCTACACCTTC
-,-,TRBJ2-3,TRBV24-1,CATKESGGDTQYF,TGTGCCACCAAAGAATCAGGGGGGGATACGCAGTATTTT
TRBD2,-,TRBJ2-7,TRBV27,CASSLSSGRLYEQYF,TGTGCCAGCAGTTTATCGAGCGGGAGACTCTACGAGCAGTACTTC
-,-,TRBJ1-2,TRBV7-8,CASSLAGTSRAAMARTF,TGTGCCAGCAGCTTAGCTGGGACTTCCCGAGCGGCTATGGCTAGAACCTTC
-,-,TRBJ1-4,TRBV6-5,CASRKGGEKLFF,TGTGCCAGCAGGAAGGGAGGGGAAAAACTGTTTTTT
-,-,TRBJ2-1,TRBV11-2,CASSTNGNEQFF,TGTGCCAGCAGCACTAATGGGAATGAGCAGTTCTTC
TRBD2,-,TRBJ2-5,TRBV12-3/TRBV12-4,CASSRGLAQYF,TGTGCCAGCAGTCGAGGACTAGCCCAGTACTTC
-,-,TRBJ1-5,TRBV6-4,CASSDSGGSGIWDQPQHF,TGTGCCAGCAGTGACTCAGGGGGGAGCGGGATCTGGGATCAGCCCCAGCATTTT
TRBD1,-,TRBJ1-1,TRBV6-1,CASSAGTGGLINTEAFF,TGTGCCAGCAGTGCCGGGACAGGGGGCCTCATTAACACTGAAGCTTTCTTT
-,-,TRBJ1-5,TRBV5-8,CASSSGVHYSNQPQHF,TGTGCCAGCAGCTCCGGGGTACATTATAGCAATCAGCCCCAGCATTTT
TRBD1,-,TRBJ2-7,TRBV4-3,CASSQQGAGEQYF,TGCGCCAGCAGCCAGCAGGGGGCTGGAGAGCAGTACTTC
-,-,TRBJ1-1,TRBV28,CASSNRGYYTEAFF,TGTGCCAGCAGCAACCGGGGGTATTACACTGAAGCTTTCTTT
-,-,TRBJ1-2,TRBV20-1,CSAARAYGYTF,TGCAGTGCAGCGCGGGCCTATGGCTACACCTTC
-,-,TRBJ1-3,TRBV6-5,CASSPHSGGGNTIYF,TGTGCCAGCAGTCCACACTCGGGGGGCGGAAACACCATATATTTT
-,-,TRBJ1-1,TRBV19,CASSFRVTEDTEAFF,TGTGCCAGTAGTTTTCGGGTCACTGAAGACACTGAAGCTTTCTTT
TRBD2,-,TRBJ2-1,TRBV2,CASSGDGTRNEQFF,TGTGCCAGCAGTGGAGATGGGACTAGAAATGAGCAGTTCTTC
-,-,TRBJ1-6,TRBV28,CASSALSGQYNSPLHF,TGTGCCAGCAGCGCCCTGAGCGGACAGTATAATTCACCCCTCCACTTT
TRBD1,-,TRBJ1-5,TRBV7-2,CASSNRQGLGNQPQHF,TGTGCCAGCAGCAACCGACAGGGTCTCGGCAATCAGCCCCAGCATTTT
-,-,TRBJ1-6,TRBV27,CASSLYGLVGSPLHF,TGTGCCAGCAGTTTATATGGGCTGGTTGGTTCACCCCTCCACTTT
TRBD1,-,TRBJ2-3,TRBV10-1,CASRDGREVKGATDTQYF,TGCGCCAGCAGAGATGGGCGCGAGGTCAAGGGGGCCACAGATACGCAGTATTTT
TRBD1,-,TRBJ1-6,TRBV19,CASSTGTGNSPLHF,TGTGCCAGTAGTACCGGGACAGGGAACTCACCCCTCCACTTT